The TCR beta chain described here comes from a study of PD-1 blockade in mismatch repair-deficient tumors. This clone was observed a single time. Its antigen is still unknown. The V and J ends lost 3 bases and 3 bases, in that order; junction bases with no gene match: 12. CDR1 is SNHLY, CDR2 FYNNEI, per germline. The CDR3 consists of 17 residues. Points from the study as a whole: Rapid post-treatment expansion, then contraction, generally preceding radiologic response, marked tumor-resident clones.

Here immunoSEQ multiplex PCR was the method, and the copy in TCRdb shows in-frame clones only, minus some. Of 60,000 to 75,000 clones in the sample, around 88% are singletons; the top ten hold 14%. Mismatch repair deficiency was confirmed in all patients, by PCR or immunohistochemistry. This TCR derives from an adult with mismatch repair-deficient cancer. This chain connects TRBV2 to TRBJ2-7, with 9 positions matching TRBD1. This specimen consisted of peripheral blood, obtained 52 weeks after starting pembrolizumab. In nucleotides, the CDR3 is TGTGCCAGCAGTGAGCGGGGGCCGGGACAGGGCAACTACGAGCAGTACTTC. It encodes CASSERGPGQGNYEQYF.